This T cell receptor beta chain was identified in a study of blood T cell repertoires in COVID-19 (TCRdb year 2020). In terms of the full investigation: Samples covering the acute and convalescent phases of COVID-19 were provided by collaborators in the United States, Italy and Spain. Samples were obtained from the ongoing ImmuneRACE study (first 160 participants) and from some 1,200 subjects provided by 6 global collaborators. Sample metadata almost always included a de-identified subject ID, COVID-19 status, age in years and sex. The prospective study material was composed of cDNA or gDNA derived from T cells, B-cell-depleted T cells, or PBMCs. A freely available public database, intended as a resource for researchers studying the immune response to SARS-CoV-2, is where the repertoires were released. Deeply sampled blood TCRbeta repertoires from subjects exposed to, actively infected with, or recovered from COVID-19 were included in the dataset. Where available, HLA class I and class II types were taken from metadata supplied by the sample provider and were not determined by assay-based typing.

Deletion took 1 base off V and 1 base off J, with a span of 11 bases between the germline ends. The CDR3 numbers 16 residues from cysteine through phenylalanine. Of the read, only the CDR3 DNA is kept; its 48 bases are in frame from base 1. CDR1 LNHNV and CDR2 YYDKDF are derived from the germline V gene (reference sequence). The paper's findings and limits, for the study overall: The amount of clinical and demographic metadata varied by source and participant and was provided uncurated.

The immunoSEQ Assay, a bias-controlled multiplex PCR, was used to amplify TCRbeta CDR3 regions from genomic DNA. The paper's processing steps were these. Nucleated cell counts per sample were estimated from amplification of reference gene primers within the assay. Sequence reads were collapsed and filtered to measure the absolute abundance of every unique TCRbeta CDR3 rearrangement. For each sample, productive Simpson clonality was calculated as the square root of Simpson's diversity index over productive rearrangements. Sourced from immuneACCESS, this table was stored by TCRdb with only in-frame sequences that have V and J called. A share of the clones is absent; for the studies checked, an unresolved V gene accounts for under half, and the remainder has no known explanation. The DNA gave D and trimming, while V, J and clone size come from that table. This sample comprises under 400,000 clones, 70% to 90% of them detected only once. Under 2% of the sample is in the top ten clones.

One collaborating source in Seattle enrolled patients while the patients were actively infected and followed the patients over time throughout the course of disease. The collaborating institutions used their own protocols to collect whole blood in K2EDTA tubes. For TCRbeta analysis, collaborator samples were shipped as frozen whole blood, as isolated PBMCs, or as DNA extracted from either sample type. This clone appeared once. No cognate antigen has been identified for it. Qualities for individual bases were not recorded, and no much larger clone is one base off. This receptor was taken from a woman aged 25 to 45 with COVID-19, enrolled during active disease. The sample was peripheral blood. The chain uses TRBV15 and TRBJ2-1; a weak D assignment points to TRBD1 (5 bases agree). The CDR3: CATSRVGRVSYNEQFF. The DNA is TGTGCCACCAGCAGAGTGGGCAGGGTGTCCTACAATGAGCAGTTCTTC.